The 29 T cell receptor beta chains given below trace back to one sample, sequenced in a study of early T cells in non-severe SARS-CoV-2 infection. TCRdb reprocessed the 5' RACE reads with MiXCR, giving one entry per CDR3 protein. The sample has some 81,000 distinct CDR3 sequences, 16% seen once. The sample comprised whole blood. All receptors come from an adult who was a healthcare worker with PCR-confirmed SARS-CoV-2 infection or an uninfected control (not recorded which).

The CDR3: CASSLAQGRPNYGYTF. CDR3 nucleotide sequence: TGTGCCAGCAGCTTAGCCCAGGGGAGGCCAAACTATGGCTACACCTTC. The V call is TRBV7-2, the J call TRBJ1-2, with D tentatively TRBD1 (6 bases). Trimming left V 0 bases short and J 2 bases short, with 13 bases between. Germline CDR1 SGHTA, CDR2 FQGNSA. The CDR3 runs 16 residues.

This clonotype was seen a few times. CDR3 sequence reads: CASSRQRGLRTDTQYF. The CDR3 bases are TGTGCCAGCAGCCGCCAGCGGGGGTTGCGGACAGATACGCAGTATTTT. The chain carries TRBV11-3 and TRBJ2-3; 8 positions agree with TRBD2. The germline V gene has CDR1 SGHNT and CDR2 YENEEA. The V gene end was trimmed by 5 bases and the J gene end by 3 bases; junction bases not matched to a gene: 10. CDR3 length: 16 residues.

This clonotype was observed a few times. The chain uses TRBV12-3 or TRBV12-4 and TRBJ2-5; D uncertain. The CDR3 is 11 residues long. Trimming removed 8 bases from V and 7 bases from J, with 11 bases in between. The CDR3 here is CASLLSGTQYF. In nucleotides, the CDR3 is TGTGCCAGCCTCCTCTCCGGGACCCAGTACTTC.

This clonotype was picked up a small number of times. The chain joins TRBV6-1 to TRBJ1-5; D possibly corresponds to TRBD1 (5 bases). This CDR3 region has 14 residues. Trimming pared 8 bases from V and 5 bases from J, leaving 16 bases between. Germline V gene lookup returns CDR1 MNHNS and CDR2 SASEGT. The CDR3 DNA reads TGTGCCAGCGGGGGACGCGCGTTCCATCAGCCCCAGCATTTT. It encodes CASGGRAFHQPQHF.

This clonotype was counted a few times. The chain is built from TRBV2 and TRBJ1-1, with 8 positions matching TRBD1. The CDR3 consists of 14 residues. V lost 5 bases and J lost 3; bases outside the gene matches: 5. Germline V CDR1 and CDR2: SNHLY, FYNNEI. The DNA for the CDR3 is TGTGCCAGCAGTTACCGGGACAGGTACACTGAAGCTTTCTTT. It translates to CASSYRDRYTEAFF.

This clonotype was detected a few times. The CDR3: CSARPQNTEAFF. CDR3 in DNA: TGCAGTGCTCGCCCACAGAACACTGAAGCTTTCTTT. This chain links TRBV20-1 with TRBJ1-1, with no clear D. The CDR3 is 12 residues long. The V end lost 5 bases, the J end lost 1 base, and 8 bases lay between the germline ends. Looked up from germline, CDR1 is DFQATT and CDR2 is SNEGSKA (reference sequence).

The table lists this clonotype with a few counts. The chain recombines TRBV5-4 with TRBJ2-7, with 8 bases that match TRBD1. Germline CDR1 SGHNT, CDR2 YYREEE (reference sequence). Trimming removed 5 bases from V and 5 bases from J; junction bases left unmatched: 12. The length of the CDR3 is 15 residues. CDR3 sequence reads: CASRYATGAVNEQYF. The CDR3, as DNA: TGTGCCAGCAGATACGCGACAGGGGCCGTAAACGAGCAGTACTTC.

This chain joins TRBV2 and TRBJ2-2, with D maybe TRBD2 (5 bases). The CDR3 has 15 residues. Germline CDR1 SNHLY, CDR2 FYNNEI. Trimming stripped 7 bases from V and 5 bases from J, with 17 bases between. In nucleotides, the CDR3 is TGTGCCAGCAAGGTGCTAGGAACGGGGACCGGGGAGCTGTTTTTT. Protein sequence: CASKVLGTGTGELFF.

This chain links TRBV4-1 with TRBJ1-2; 8 bases match TRBD1. The CDR3 is 16 amino acids. The V gene's germline CDR1 is MGHRA and CDR2 YSYEKL. V lost 0 bases to trimming and J lost 2 bases; unmatched junction nucleotides: 5. The CDR3 protein is CASSQDGQGANYGYTF. The CDR3 DNA sequence: TGCGCCAGCAGCCAAGACGGGCAGGGGGCCAACTATGGCTACACCTTC.

This sequence joins TRBV19 and TRBJ2-1; D is uncertain. This CDR3 is built from 14 residues. Germline CDR1 reads LNHDA; CDR2 reads SQIVND (reference sequence). V lost 4 bases, J lost 0 bases, and 7 bases lay in between. CDR3 amino acids: CASSTGTSYNEQFF. As DNA, the CDR3 is TGTGCCAGTAGTACCGGAACCTCCTACAATGAGCAGTTCTTC.

This sequence joins TRBV13 and TRBJ2-3; D gene uncertain. Germline CDR1 and CDR2: PRHDT and FYEKMQ (reference sequence). The V gene lost 5 bases and the J gene lost 1 base, with 7 bases spanning the gap. CDR3 size: 13 residues. CDR3 residues: CASSPMGTDTQYF. CDR3 in DNA: TGTGCCAGCAGCCCCATGGGCACAGATACGCAGTATTTT.

In its sample, this clonotype was seen a few times. The chain uses TRBV25-1 and TRBJ1-2, with unresolved D. The V gene lost 1 base and the J gene lost 7 bases, with 7 bases spanning the gap. The CDR3 has 12 amino acids. CDR1 and CDR2 (germline): MGHDK, SYGVNS. The CDR3 sequence is CASSEWGAGYTF. The CDR3 nucleotides are TGTGCCAGCAGTGAATGGGGTGCTGGCTACACCTTC.

The chain's CDR3 is CASSAVGQMNTEAFF. The CDR3 DNA reads as TGTGCCAGCAGCGCAGTGGGACAAATGAACACTGAAGCTTTCTTT. V is TRBV9 and J is TRBJ1-1, with a possible D match to TRBD1 (6 bases). V lost 3 bases to trimming and J lost 0 bases, with 12 bases between them. Germline V gene sequence: CDR1 SGDLS, CDR2 YYNGEE. The CDR3 is 15 amino acids.

The genes are TRBV4-2 and TRBJ2-3, with a possible D match to TRBD1 (6 bases). The CDR3 loop spans 16 amino acids. Germline V gene data show CDR1 as LGHNA and CDR2 as YNFKEQ. The V end was cut by 1 base, the J end by 0 bases, with 11 bases between. For the CDR3, the DNA is TGTGCCAGCAGCCAAGGGACAGCCATGAGCACAGATACGCAGTATTTT. Protein sequence: CASSQGTAMSTDTQYF.

The V call is TRBV28, the J call TRBJ2-4; maybe TRBD2 (5 bases). CDR1 MDHEN and CDR2 SYDVKM come from the germline V gene. The V end lost 3 bases, the J end lost 9 bases, and 24 bases lay between the germline ends. CDR3 length equals 17 residues. CDR3 in amino acids: CASSFTPPGVLQSIQYF. The CDR3 DNA is TGTGCCAGCAGTTTCACCCCCCCCGGGGTTCTGCAATCCATTCAGTACTTC.

This sequence joins TRBV5-4 and TRBJ2-2; 7 bases match TRBD2. Losses at the gene ends were 4 bases for V and 7 bases for J; bases not matched to a gene: 16. Per the germline V gene, CDR1 is SGHNT and CDR2 is YYREEE (reference sequence). The CDR3 consists of 17 residues. This CDR3 reads CASSPVRREGPGGELFF. DNA for the CDR3: TGTGCCAGCAGCCCCGTAAGGAGGGAGGGCCCAGGCGGGGAGCTGTTTTTT. Together with reference TRBV5-4 and TRBJ2-2, the CDR3 gives the full variable domain: ETGVTQSPTHLIKTRGQQVTLRCSSQSGHNTVSWYQQALGQGPQFIFQYYREEENGRGNFPPRFSGLQFPNYSSELNVNALELDDSALYLCASSPVRREGPGGELFFGEGSRLTVL.

A note on this clonotype: Relative to the germline gene, one junction end is altered; a read error may explain this. The chain has TRBV5-1 and TRBJ2-7, with TRBD1 identical over 10 bases. Germline V lookup: CDR1 SGHRS, CDR2 YFSETQ. This CDR3 spans 14 amino acids. CDR3 residues: CVSSLRQGAMEQYF. The CDR3 nucleotides are TGCGTCAGCAGCCTTCGACAGGGGGCGATGGAGCAGTACTTC.

The CDR3 protein is CSALDRGTYNEQFF. In nucleotides, the CDR3 is TGCAGCGCCCTGGACAGGGGTACCTACAATGAGCAGTTCTTC. The chain employs TRBV29-1 and TRBJ2-1, with 9 bases lining up with TRBD1. The CDR3 runs 14 residues. Germline values: CDR1 SQVTM, CDR2 ANQGSEA. V gave up 7 bases and J gave up 2 bases; unmatched junction bases: 6.

There are a few counts of this clonotype. V usage is TRBV5-1 and J usage is TRBJ2-3, with D possibly TRBD2 on 5 matching bases. The CDR3 spans 16 residues. The V end lost 0 bases, the J end lost 2 bases, and 13 bases lay between the germline ends. Germline CDR1 and CDR2: SGHRS and YFSETQ. The CDR3 loop is CASSLAAGPPTDTQYF. The CDR3 nucleotides read TGCGCCAGCAGCTTGGCGGCGGGTCCACCCACAGATACGCAGTATTTT.

This clonotype was observed a handful of times. This rearrangement joins TRBV2 to TRBJ2-6; D uncertain. V gave up 4 bases and J gave up 3 bases, with 7 bases separating them. Germline CDR1 and CDR2: SNHLY and FYNNEI. This CDR3 contains 14 residues. The CDR3 bases are TGTGCCAGCAGTGTCTGGCGTGGGGCCAACGTCCTGACTTTC. Encoded protein: CASSVWRGANVLTF.

This clonotype has a count of ten or more. This chain uses TRBV18 with TRBJ1-1; unclear D gene. The CDR3 has 12 residues. Trimming stripped 5 bases from V and 2 bases from J, with 6 bases between. Germline V gives CDR1 KGHSH, CDR2 LQKENI. This CDR3 is CASSTRNTEAFF. Here the CDR3 DNA reads TGTGCCAGCTCAACGAGAAACACTGAAGCTTTCTTT.

The CDR3 DNA reads as TGCAGCGCGACCGGGACAGGGGACACTGAAGCTTTCTTT. It codes for CSATGTGDTEAFF. V usage is TRBV29-1 and J usage is TRBJ1-1; 10 bases are shared with TRBD1. CDR3 size: 13 residues. With 7 bases clipped from V and 3 bases from J, the junction kept 5 bases outside the gene matches. Germline V lookup: CDR1 SQVTM, CDR2 ANQGSEA.

This clonotype was found a few times. A read error may produce the germline difference seen at one junction end. This chain links TRBV2 with TRBJ1-2; D gene unclear. The CDR3 length is 13 residues. CDR1 SNHLY and CDR2 FYNNEI come from the germline V gene. CDR3 nucleotide sequence: TGTGCCAGCAGGGAAGATGGGAACTATGGCTACACCTTC. It is translated as CASREDGNYGYTF.

This clonotype was observed many times. The genes are TRBV20-1 and TRBJ2-1; D tentatively reads TRBD1 or TRBD2 (5 bases each). V lost 0 bases and J 15 bases, leaving 24 bases between the germline ends. CDR1 is DFQATT, CDR2 SNEGSKA, per germline (reference sequence). The CDR3 spans 15 residues. The CDR3 loop reads CSARDFLQVRDGVFF. Written as DNA, the CDR3 is TGCAGTGCTAGAGATTTCCTTCAAGTCCGGGACGGCGTGTTCTTC.

As regards this clonotype: Given a much more abundant clone one base away, this may be a read error. The V call is TRBV5-1, the J call TRBJ2-7, with D tentatively TRBD2 (6 bases). Germline V gene data show CDR1 as SGHRS and CDR2 as YFSETQ. The length of the CDR3 is 13 residues. CDR3 sequence (DNA): TGCGCCAGCAGCTTGGGGGGACTGGAGGAGCAGAACTTC. Its protein is CASSLGGLEEQNF.

The genes are TRBV7-9 and TRBJ2-3; D might be TRBD2 (6 bases). This CDR3 contains 17 residues. In germline, CDR1 is SEHNR, CDR2 FQNEAQ (reference sequence). V lost 5 bases, J lost 2 bases, and 20 bases lay in between. In nucleotides, the CDR3 is TGTGCCAGCAGCCCGAGGTTTGCGGGACCAGACACAGATACGCAGTATTTT. It encodes CASSPRFAGPDTDTQYF.

A few counts support this clonotype. This chain joins TRBV28 and TRBJ1-2, with a tentative D call TRBD1 (5 bases). Germline-derived CDR1 and CDR2 are MDHEN and SYDVKM. The CDR3 sequence is 12 residues long. The V end lost 6 bases, the J end lost 8 bases, and 13 bases lay between the germline ends. CDR3 sequence: CASRSGTGGYTF. The CDR3, as DNA: TGTGCCAGCAGGTCGGGGACGGGCGGCTACACCTTC.

The V gene is TRBV5-3, the J gene TRBJ2-3; D is possibly TRBD1 (6 bases). TRBV5-3 is an open reading frame whose function is uncertain. Deletions cut 4 bases from V and 2 bases from J, with 26 bases between. The CDR3 totals 19 residues. The CDR3 coding sequence is TGTGCCAGAAGCCCTCATATCACCTGTAACAGGGTTAACACAGATACGCAGTATTTT. It encodes CARSPHITCNRVNTDTQYF.

The V gene is TRBV6-5, the J gene TRBJ1-2, with 8 nucleotides matching TRBD1. Per the germline V gene, CDR1 is MNHEY and CDR2 is SVGAGI. The CDR3 totals 14 residues. With 8 bases clipped from V and 5 bases from J, the junction kept 10 bases outside the gene matches. In DNA, the CDR3 is TGTGCCAGCGGGTACCGGGACAGGTCGTATGGCTACACCTTC. This gives the protein CASGYRDRSYGYTF.